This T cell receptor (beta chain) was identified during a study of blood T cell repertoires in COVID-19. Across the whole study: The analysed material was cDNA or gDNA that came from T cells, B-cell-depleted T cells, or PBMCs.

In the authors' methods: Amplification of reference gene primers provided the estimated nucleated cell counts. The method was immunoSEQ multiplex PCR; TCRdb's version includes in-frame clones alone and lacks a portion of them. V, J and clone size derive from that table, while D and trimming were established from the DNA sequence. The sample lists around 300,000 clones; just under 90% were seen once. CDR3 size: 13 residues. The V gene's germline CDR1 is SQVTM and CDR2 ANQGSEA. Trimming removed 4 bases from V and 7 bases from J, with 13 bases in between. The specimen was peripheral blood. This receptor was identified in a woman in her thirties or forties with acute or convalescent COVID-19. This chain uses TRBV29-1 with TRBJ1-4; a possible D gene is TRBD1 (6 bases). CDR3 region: CSVVGGSGEKLFF. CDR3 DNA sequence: TGCAGCGTTGTTGGGGGCTCTGGTGAAAAACTGTTTTTT.